These 9 T cell receptor beta chains originate from one sample sequenced in a study of cytomegalovirus exposure and HLA in healthy donors. It was with 60 Vbeta and 13 Jbeta primers that the PCR ran. Data came from immunoSEQ multiplex PCR; TCRdb stores just in-frame clones and leaves some out. The data contain more than 110,000 clones, about 78% of them singletons. The material sequenced was PBMCs. These TCRs come from a man between 40 and 49 years old in good health and CMV-seropositive.

This chain links TRBV4-1 with TRBJ2-7, with 7 positions matching TRBD1. The CDR3 spans 19 residues. The germline V gene has CDR1 MGHRA and CDR2 YSYEKL. V shed 2 bases, J shed 5 bases, and the junction held 21 bases outside the gene matches. The CDR3 reads CASSQMESDRRHPQDEQYF. The CDR3 coding sequence is TGCGCCAGCAGCCAAATGGAGTCGGACAGGCGACACCCCCAGGACGAGCAGTACTTC.

This chain uses TRBV5-1 with TRBJ1-2; 8 bases match TRBD1. The germline CDR1 and CDR2 sequences are SGHRS and YFSETQ. The CDR3 covers 13 residues. V was pared by 2 bases and J by 10 bases, with 7 bases of the junction left unmatched. Written as DNA, the CDR3 is TGCGCCAGCAGCTTACAGGGGGATCTGAACTACACCTTC. Its protein is CASSLQGDLNYTF.

The chain joins TRBV5-4 to TRBJ2-3; D perhaps matches TRBD2 (5 bases). CDR3 length: 16 residues. CDR1 SGHNT and CDR2 YYREEE come from the germline V gene (reference sequence). Trimming removed 4 bases at V and 4 bases at J, with 19 bases between. The CDR3 DNA is TGTGCCAGCAGCAGGCCGGACTTGCGAAAGGCAGATACGCAGTATTTT. This gives the protein CASSRPDLRKADTQYF.

Only one count was recorded for this clone. This chain links TRBV25-1 with TRBJ2-5; 7 bases are shared with TRBD1. Trimming cost V 8 bases and J 7 bases; bases outside gene matches: 13. Germline CDR1 MGHDK, CDR2 SYGVNS. The CDR3 has 14 residues. The CDR3 bases are TGTGCCAGCGGCAACGAGGGGGCGGTTGGGACCCAGTACTTC. It encodes CASGNEGAVGTQYF.

The gene calls are TRBV27 and TRBJ1-4, with 7 positions matching TRBD1. The germline CDR1 and CDR2 sequences are MNHEY and SMNVEV (reference sequence). This CDR3 is 14 amino acids long. V was pared by 5 bases and J by 8 bases, with 8 bases of the junction left unmatched. CDR3 amino acids: CASSPTGREEKLFF. CDR3 sequence (DNA): TGTGCCAGCAGTCCGACAGGGCGAGAGGAAAAACTGTTTTTT.

The chain recombines TRBV6-1 with TRBJ1-5; D is undetermined. Germline V CDR1 and CDR2: MNHNS, SASEGT. Trimming shortened V by 5 bases and J by 4 bases, and 12 bases separated the two germline ends. This CDR3 comprises 14 residues. CDR3 DNA sequence: TGTGCCAGCAGTTCTTTGTGGAGGAATCAGCCCCAGCATTTT. This codes for CASSSLWRNQPQHF.

This clone was counted a single time. This chain connects TRBV5-6 to TRBJ2-5; D perhaps matches TRBD1 (5 bases). The V and J ends lost 0 bases and 1 base respectively, with 10 bases between them. The germline V gene has CDR1 SGHDT and CDR2 YYEEEE. CDR3 length: 15 residues. The CDR3 DNA follows: TGTGCCAGCAGCTTGGCCTGGGGCGGCCAAGAGACCCAGTACTTC. Its protein is CASSLAWGGQETQYF.

This clone has only one observation. Here the CDR3 DNA reads TGCAGCGTTGGGTTAGGCCCGAGGGAGACCCAGTACTTC. Its translation is CSVGLGPRETQYF. V gene TRBV29-1 combines with J gene TRBJ2-5; D gene unclear. The CDR3 totals 13 residues. The V gene lost 4 bases and the J gene lost 5 bases, with 14 bases spanning the gap. Germline lookup yields CDR1 SQVTM and CDR2 ANQGSEA.

The CDR3 region has the DNA TGTGCCAGCAGCGCGGGACAGGGAATCAACGAGCAGTACTTC. It translates to CASSAGQGINEQYF. The chain is built from TRBV5-5 and TRBJ2-7; 9 nucleotides match TRBD1. V lost 4 bases and J lost 5; bases outside the gene matches: 7. Germline lookup yields CDR1 SGHKS and CDR2 YYEKEE (reference sequence). The CDR3 consists of 14 residues.